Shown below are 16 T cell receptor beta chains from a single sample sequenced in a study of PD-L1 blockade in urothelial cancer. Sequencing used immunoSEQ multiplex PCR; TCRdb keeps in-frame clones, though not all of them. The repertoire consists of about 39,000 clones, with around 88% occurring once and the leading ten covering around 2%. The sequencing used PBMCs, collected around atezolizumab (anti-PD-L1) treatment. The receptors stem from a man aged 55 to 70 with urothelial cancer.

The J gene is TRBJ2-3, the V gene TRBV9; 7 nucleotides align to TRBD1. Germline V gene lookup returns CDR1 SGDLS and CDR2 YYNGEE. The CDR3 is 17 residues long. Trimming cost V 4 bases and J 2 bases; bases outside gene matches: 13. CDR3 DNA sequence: TGTGCCAGCAGCTTATCCTCCGGGACAGCTATCACAGATACGCAGTATTTT. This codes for CASSLSSGTAITDTQYF.

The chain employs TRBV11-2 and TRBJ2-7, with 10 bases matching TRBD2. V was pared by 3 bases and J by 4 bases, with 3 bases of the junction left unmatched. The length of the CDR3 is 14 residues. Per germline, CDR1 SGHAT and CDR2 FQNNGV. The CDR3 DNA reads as TGTGCCAGCAGCTTGACTAGCGGGCTTTACGAGCAGTACTTC. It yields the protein CASSLTSGLYEQYF. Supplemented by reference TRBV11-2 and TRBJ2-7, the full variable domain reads EAGVAQSPRYKIIEKRQSVAFWCNPISGHATLYWYQQILGQGPKLLIQFQNNGVVDDSQLPKDRFSAERLKGVDSTLKIQPAKLEDSAVYLCASSLTSGLYEQYFGPGTRLTVT.

In nucleotides, the CDR3 is TGTGCCAGCTCACCTAACCAACAGGGTGGAGATCAGCCCCAGCATTTT. Amino acids: CASSPNQQGGDQPQHF. The chain recombines TRBV18 with TRBJ1-5, with D perhaps TRBD1 (6 bases). The CDR3 totals 16 residues. V dropped 3 bases and J dropped 5 bases, with 17 bases sitting between them. The germline V gene encodes CDR1 KGHSH and CDR2 LQKENI.

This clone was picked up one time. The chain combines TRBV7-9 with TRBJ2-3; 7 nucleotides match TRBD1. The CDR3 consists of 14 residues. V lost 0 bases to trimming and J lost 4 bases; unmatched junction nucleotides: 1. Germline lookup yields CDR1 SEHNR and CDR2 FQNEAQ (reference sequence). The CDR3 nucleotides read TGTGCCAGCAGCTTAGCCCAGGGGGCAGATACGCAGTATTTT. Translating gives CASSLAQGADTQYF.

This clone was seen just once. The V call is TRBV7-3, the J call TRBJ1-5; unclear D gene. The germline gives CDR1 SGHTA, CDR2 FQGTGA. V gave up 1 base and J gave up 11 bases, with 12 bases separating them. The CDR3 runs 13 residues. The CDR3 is CASSLNTGSAQHF. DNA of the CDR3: TGTGCCAGCAGCTTAAATACCGGGAGTGCCCAGCATTTT.

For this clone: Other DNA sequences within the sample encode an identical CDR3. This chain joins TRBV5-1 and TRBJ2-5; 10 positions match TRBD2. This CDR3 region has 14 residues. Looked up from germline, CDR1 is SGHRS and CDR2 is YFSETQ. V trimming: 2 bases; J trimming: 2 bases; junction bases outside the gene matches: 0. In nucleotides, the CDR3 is TGCGCCAGCAGCTTAGCGGGGGGGCAAGAGACCCAGTACTTC. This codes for CASSLAGGQETQYF.

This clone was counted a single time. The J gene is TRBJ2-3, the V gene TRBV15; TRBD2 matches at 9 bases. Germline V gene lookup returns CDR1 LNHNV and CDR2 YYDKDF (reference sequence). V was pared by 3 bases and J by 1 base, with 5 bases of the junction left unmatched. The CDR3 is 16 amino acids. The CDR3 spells CATSSLAGGGTDTQYF. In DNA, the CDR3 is TGTGCCACCAGCAGTTTGGCGGGAGGGGGCACAGATACGCAGTATTTT.

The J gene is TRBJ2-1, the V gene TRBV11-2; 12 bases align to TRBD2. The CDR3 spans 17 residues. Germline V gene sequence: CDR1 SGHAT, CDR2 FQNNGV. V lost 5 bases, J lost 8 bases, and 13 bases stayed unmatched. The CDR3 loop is CASSPTLLAGGAHEQFF. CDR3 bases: TGTGCCAGCAGCCCAACCCTTCTAGCGGGAGGGGCCCATGAGCAGTTCTTC.

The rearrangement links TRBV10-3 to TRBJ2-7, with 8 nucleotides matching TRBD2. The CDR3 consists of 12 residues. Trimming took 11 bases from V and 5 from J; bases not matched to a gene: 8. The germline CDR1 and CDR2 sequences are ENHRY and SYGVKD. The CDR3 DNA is TGTGCCGCCGGCGGGGGGCGCCACGAGCAGTACTTC. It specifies CAAGGGRHEQYF.

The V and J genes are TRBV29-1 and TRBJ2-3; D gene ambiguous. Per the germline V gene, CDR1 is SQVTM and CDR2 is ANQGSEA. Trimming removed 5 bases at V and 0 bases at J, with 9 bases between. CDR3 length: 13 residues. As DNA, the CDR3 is TGCAGCGTTCTTATCAGGAGCACAGATACGCAGTATTTT. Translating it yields CSVLIRSTDTQYF.

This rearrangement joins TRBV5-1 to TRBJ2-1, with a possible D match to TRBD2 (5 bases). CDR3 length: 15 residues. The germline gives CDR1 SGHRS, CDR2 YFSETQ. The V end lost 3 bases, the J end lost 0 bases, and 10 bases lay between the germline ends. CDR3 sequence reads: CASSSGLYSYNEQFF. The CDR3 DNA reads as TGCGCCAGCAGCTCCGGACTGTACTCCTACAATGAGCAGTTCTTC.

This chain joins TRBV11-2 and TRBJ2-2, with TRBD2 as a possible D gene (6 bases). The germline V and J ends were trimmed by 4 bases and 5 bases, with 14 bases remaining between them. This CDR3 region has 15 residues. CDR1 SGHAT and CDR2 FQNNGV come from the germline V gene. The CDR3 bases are TGTGCCAGCAGCTCGGGGGATCTCAGAACCGGGGAGCTGTTTTTT. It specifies CASSSGDLRTGELFF.

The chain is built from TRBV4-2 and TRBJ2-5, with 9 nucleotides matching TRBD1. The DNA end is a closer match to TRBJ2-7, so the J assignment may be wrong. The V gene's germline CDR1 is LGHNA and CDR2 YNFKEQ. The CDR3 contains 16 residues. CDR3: CASSQRLGQGSDEQYF. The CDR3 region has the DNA TGTGCCAGCAGCCAACGCTTAGGACAGGGGAGCGACGAGCAGTACTTC.

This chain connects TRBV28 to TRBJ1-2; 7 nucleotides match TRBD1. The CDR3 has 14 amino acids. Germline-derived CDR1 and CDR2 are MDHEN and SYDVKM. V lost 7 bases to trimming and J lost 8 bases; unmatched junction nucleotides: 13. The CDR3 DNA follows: TGTGCCAGCACCCCTGGTGAGGGGGCTGGAGGCTACACCTTC. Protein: CASTPGEGAGGYTF.

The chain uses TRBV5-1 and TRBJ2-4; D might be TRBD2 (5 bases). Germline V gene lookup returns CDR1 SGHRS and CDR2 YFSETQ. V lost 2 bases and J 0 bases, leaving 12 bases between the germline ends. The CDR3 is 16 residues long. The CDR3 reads CASSLMDSAAKNIQYF. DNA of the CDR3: TGCGCCAGCAGCTTAATGGACTCAGCAGCCAAAAACATTCAGTACTTC.

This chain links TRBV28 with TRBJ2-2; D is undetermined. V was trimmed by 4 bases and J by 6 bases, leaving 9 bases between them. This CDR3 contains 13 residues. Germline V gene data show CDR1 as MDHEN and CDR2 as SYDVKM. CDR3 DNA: TGTGCCAGCAGTTCTCTTGGGCCCGGGGAGCTGTTTTTT. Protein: CASSSLGPGELFF.